This TCR beta chain was recovered during a study of blood T cell repertoires in COVID-19. The CDR3 runs to 15 residues. The germline CDR1 and CDR2 sequences are SEHNR and FQNEAQ (reference sequence). V dropped 5 bases and J dropped 6; count of bases not matched to a gene: 10. Sequencing was performed with immunoSEQ multiplex PCR; in TCRdb, only in-frame clones are kept and a portion is missing. The data hold roughly 300,000 clones, with approximately 88% observed a single time. The sample comprised peripheral blood. The receptor was isolated from a man younger than 35 who had recovered from COVID-19. The rearrangement joins TRBV7-9 to TRBJ2-1; 7 bases match TRBD2. For the CDR3, the DNA is TGTGCCAGCAGCCCCCGGGCCCCGGGGGGCAATGAGCAGTTCTTC. Its protein is CASSPRAPGGNEQFF.